The 25 T cell receptor beta chains below all came from one sample that was sequenced in a study of T cell clonotyping in hematopoietic cell transplantation. TCRdb's table, derived via immunoSEQ multiplex PCR, lists solely in-frame clones and lacks some. The sample has 6,500 to 8,000 clones, around 88% seen once. As for time point: recipient sample about 28 days before transplant, after cytoreduction. Sequencing used peripheral blood mononuclear cells, obtained before stem cell transplant. Receptors were obtained from a man aged 25 to 45 with acute myeloid leukemia. Some clones in this sample may be carry-over from other donors' samples.

The gene calls are TRBV5-1 and TRBJ2-3; D gene ambiguous. This CDR3 is 13 amino acids long. V shed 1 base and J shed 1 base, with 4 bases lying between them. From germline, CDR1 is SGHRS and CDR2 YFSETQ. In DNA, the CDR3 is TGCGCCAGCAGCTTGACAGGCACAGATACGCAGTATTTT. Translation gives CASSLTGTDTQYF.

V gene TRBV5-6 combines with J gene TRBJ2-7; possibly TRBD1 for D (5 bases). Trimming took 6 bases from V and 0 from J, leaving 7 bases between them. This CDR3 is 12 amino acids long. Germline CDR1 reads SGHDT; CDR2 reads YYEEEE. The CDR3 sequence: CASTDSSYEQYF. CDR3 DNA sequence: TGTGCCAGCACCGACAGCTCCTACGAGCAGTACTTC.

The chain employs TRBV6-5 and TRBJ1-1, with 7 bases identical to TRBD1. Germline CDR1 and CDR2: MNHEY and SVGAGI. The ends lost 0 bases at V and 3 bases at J; junction bases unmatched: 4. This CDR3 is 15 amino acids long. CDR3 region: CASSYSTGWDTEAFF. The CDR3 coding sequence is TGTGCCAGCAGTTACTCGACAGGGTGGGACACTGAAGCTTTCTTT.

Here the CDR3 reads CASSPLAQETQYF. CDR3 DNA: TGTGCCAGCAGTCCGTTAGCTCAAGAGACCCAGTACTTC. The gene calls are TRBV6-1 and TRBJ2-5; no definite D call. The CDR3 sequence is 13 residues long. From germline, CDR1 is MNHNS and CDR2 SASEGT. Trimming stripped 5 bases from V and 2 bases from J, with 9 bases between.

This clone came up once. CDR3 DNA: TGTGCCAGCAGTGTTAGCGGCCAGTACGAGCAGTACTTC. It translates to CASSVSGQYEQYF. This chain connects TRBV6-6 to TRBJ2-7, with D possibly TRBD2 on 6 matching bases. CDR3 length: 13 residues. The germline V gene has CDR1 MNHNY and CDR2 SVGAGI (reference sequence). V was clipped by 5 bases and J by 4 bases, with 12 bases between them.

This clone was counted only a few times. The chain combines TRBV6-6 with TRBJ1-5; D unclear. The CDR3 is 14 residues long. V lost 7 bases and J lost 5, with 15 bases in between. Per the germline V gene, CDR1 is MNHNY and CDR2 is SVGAGI (reference sequence). Here the CDR3 reads CASTSLGVYQPQHF. In DNA form, the CDR3 reads TGTGCCAGCACTAGCCTCGGGGTTTATCAGCCCCAGCATTTT.

V is TRBV7-8 and J is TRBJ2-7; D not resolved. CDR1 and CDR2 from the germline V gene are SGHVS and FQNEAQ. Trimming stripped 4 bases from V and 3 bases from J, with 13 bases between. The CDR3 consists of 14 residues. CDR3 sequence reads: CASSSEPTYYEQYF. As DNA, the CDR3 is TGTGCCAGCAGCTCGGAGCCAACATACTACGAGCAGTACTTC.

In its sample, this clone was seen once. The chain couples TRBV25-1 to TRBJ1-1; perhaps TRBD1 as D (5 bases). The length of the CDR3 is 16 residues. The V end lost 0 bases, the J end lost 5 bases, and 16 bases lay between the germline ends. Germline CDR1 and CDR2: MGHDK and SYGVNS. CDR3 sequence (DNA): TGTGCCAGCAGTGAATATCCCCTTGAACAGGTGACTGAAGCTTTCTTT. Translation: CASSEYPLEQVTEAFF. Complete variable domain (other parts from reference TRBV25-1 and TRBJ1-1): EADIYQTPRYLVIGTGKKITLECSQTMGHDKMYWYQQDPGMELHLIHYSYGVNSTEKGDLSSESTVSRIRTEHFPLTLESARPSHTSQYLCASSEYPLEQVTEAFFGQGTRLTVV.

This clone was observed a single time. V and J are TRBV27 and TRBJ1-2; D perhaps matches TRBD1 (6 bases). V dropped 3 bases and J dropped 4 bases, with 9 bases sitting between them. CDR1 and CDR2 from the germline V gene are MNHEY and SMNVEV (reference sequence). CDR3 length equals 13 residues. The CDR3 loop is CASSFDRTYGYTF. DNA for the CDR3: TGTGCCAGCAGTTTTGACAGGACCTATGGCTACACCTTC.

This chain connects TRBV19 to TRBJ1-5, with no clear D. Germline loops: CDR1 LNHDA, CDR2 SQIVND (reference sequence). V was cut by 1 base and J by 7 bases, with 5 bases left in between. This CDR3 contains 12 residues. The CDR3 nucleotides are TGTGCCAGTAGTATAGCATACCAGCCCCAGCATTTT. Amino acids: CASSIAYQPQHF.

With respect to this clone: At one end, the junction sequence differs from germline, possibly due to a read error. This rearrangement joins TRBV4-2 to TRBJ2-7; weak D call: TRBD2 (6 bases). This CDR3 comprises 14 residues. CDR1 and CDR2 from the germline V gene are LGHNA and YNFKEQ. The CDR3 nucleotides read TGTGCCAGCAGCCAAGACCTGGTTTCGGGGAGGACCCGCTTC. It codes for CASSQDLVSGRTRF.

This rearrangement joins TRBV10-3 to TRBJ2-2; D might be TRBD1 (6 bases). Deletions cut 3 bases from V and 0 bases from J, with 11 bases between. The germline V gene encodes CDR1 ENHRY and CDR2 SYGVKD. CDR3 length: 16 residues. The CDR3 loop is CAISDTGNTNTGELFF. The CDR3 DNA follows: TGTGCCATCAGTGATACAGGGAATACGAACACCGGGGAGCTGTTTTTT.

This rearrangement joins TRBV27 to TRBJ2-1; 10 bases match TRBD2. There are 15 residues in the CDR3. Trimming cost V 6 bases and J 10 bases; bases outside gene matches: 12. Germline V lookup: CDR1 MNHEY, CDR2 SMNVEV (reference sequence). The chain's CDR3 is CASRVGSGGVVEQFF. The CDR3 coding sequence is TGTGCCAGCAGGGTAGGCAGCGGGGGGGTCGTGGAGCAGTTCTTC.

This chain joins TRBV4-1 and TRBJ2-3; TRBD2 matches at 11 bases. V trimming: 1 base; J trimming: 3 bases; junction bases outside the gene matches: 3. Looked up from germline, CDR1 is MGHRA and CDR2 is YSYEKL. This CDR3 has 16 residues. The CDR3 DNA follows: TGCGCCAGCAGCCAAGTAGGGACTAGCGGAACAGATACGCAGTATTTT. Amino acid sequence: CASSQVGTSGTDTQYF.

The chain recombines TRBV5-1 with TRBJ1-2; D remains ambiguous. CDR1 and CDR2 (germline): SGHRS, YFSETQ. Trimming cost V 3 bases and J 4 bases, with 13 bases left between them. This CDR3 comprises 14 residues. This CDR3 reads CASSSLEGSYGYTF. CDR3 bases: TGCGCCAGCAGCTCCCTGGAGGGCTCCTATGGCTACACCTTC.

J is TRBJ2-1 and V is TRBV30; D is ambiguous. This CDR3 region has 15 residues. With 2 bases removed from V and 3 bases from J, the gap between germline ends came to 14 bases. The germline V gene has CDR1 GTSNPN and CDR2 SVGIG (reference sequence). In DNA form, the CDR3 reads TGTGCCTGGAGTTTGGGGTCAGCCGACTACAATGAGCAGTTCTTC. Amino acid sequence: CAWSLGSADYNEQFF.

V and J are TRBV30 and TRBJ2-3; no firm D call. The germline V gene has CDR1 GTSNPN and CDR2 SVGIG (reference sequence). The CDR3 loop spans 13 amino acids. The germline V and J ends were trimmed by 3 bases and 5 bases, with 12 bases remaining between them. This CDR3 reads CAWRSRWGDTQYF. DNA for the CDR3: TGTGCCTGGAGGTCTAGATGGGGAGATACGCAGTATTTT.

This clone was seen once. The chain joins TRBV6-1 to TRBJ2-7, with a tentative D call TRBD2 (6 bases). Trimming shortened V by 10 bases and J by 5 bases, and 12 bases separated the two germline ends. CDR1 is MNHNS and CDR2 is SASEGT in the germline V gene. The CDR3 totals 11 residues. This CDR3 reads CATGRGNEQYF. DNA for the CDR3: TGTGCCACAGGACGCGGGAACGAGCAGTACTTC.

The chain uses TRBV5-1 and TRBJ2-3, with D maybe TRBD2 (5 bases). The CDR3 loop spans 15 amino acids. V was trimmed by 1 base and J by 6 bases, leaving 15 bases between them. Germline lookup yields CDR1 SGHRS and CDR2 YFSETQ. CDR3 coding DNA: TGCGCCAGCAGCTTGCGGGTCCCGGGGATTGATACGCAGTATTTT. It encodes CASSLRVPGIDTQYF.

The chain employs TRBV28 and TRBJ1-2; D call uncertain. Germline assignment: CDR1 MDHEN and CDR2 SYDVKM. Trimming cost V 11 bases and J 3 bases, with 16 bases left between them. This CDR3 spans 13 amino acids. CDR3 protein: CAADGKEDYGYTF. In nucleotides, the CDR3 is TGTGCCGCTGACGGAAAGGAGGACTATGGCTACACCTTC.

The J gene is TRBJ1-2, the V gene TRBV28; D might be TRBD1 (6 bases). The germline V gene encodes CDR1 MDHEN and CDR2 SYDVKM. Trimming cost V 3 bases and J 7 bases, with 27 bases left between them. The CDR3 runs 18 residues. Here the CDR3 reads CASSFLGEGGTGFGGYTF. As DNA, the CDR3 is TGTGCCAGCAGTTTCTTGGGGGAAGGGGGGACTGGGTTTGGTGGCTACACCTTC.

The chain joins TRBV19 to TRBJ1-5, with a tentative D call TRBD1 (5 bases). V was trimmed by 5 bases and J by 3 bases, leaving 17 bases between them. CDR1 is LNHDA, CDR2 SQIVND, per germline (reference sequence). This CDR3 has 16 amino acids. The CDR3 spells CASSPMGRGNNQPQHF. CDR3 nucleotides: TGTGCCAGTAGTCCGATGGGGCGGGGGAACAATCAGCCCCAGCATTTT.

The rearrangement links TRBV10-3 to TRBJ2-1; D uncertain. Germline-derived CDR1 and CDR2 are ENHRY and SYGVKD. The CDR3 spans 12 residues. Trimming stripped 3 bases from V and 5 bases from J, with 5 bases between. DNA of the CDR3: TGTGCCATCAGTGAATTGGACAATGAGCAGTTCTTC. Protein: CAISELDNEQFF.

V is TRBV25-1 and J is TRBJ2-5; 9 nucleotides line up with TRBD2. V dropped 2 bases and J dropped 3; count of bases not matched to a gene: 7. The CDR3 extends over 16 amino acids. Per germline, CDR1 MGHDK and CDR2 SYGVNS. For the CDR3, the DNA is TGTGCCAGCAGTGAAGGAGGCGGGAGGGAGAAAGAGACCCAGTACTTC. Encoded protein: CASSEGGGREKETQYF.

The V gene is TRBV19, the J gene TRBJ2-7; D is ambiguous. Germline-derived CDR1 and CDR2 are LNHDA and SQIVND (reference sequence). The CDR3 is 14 residues long. Trimming pared 3 bases from V and 0 bases from J, leaving 9 bases between. The CDR3 DNA reads as TGTGCCAGTAGTATTGGATTAAACTCCTACGAGCAGTACTTC. Amino acid sequence: CASSIGLNSYEQYF.